A selection of T cell receptor beta chains follows, all from one sample in a study of vaccination and CD4 T cells after COVID-19. In TCRdb, the PCR reads were re-called with MiXCR into one record per CDR3 protein. The sample holds some 22,000 distinct CDR3 sequences, around two thirds seen once. No antigen has been identified for these receptors. This specimen was CD4+ T cells from blood, cultured in vitro, taken before SARS-CoV-2 vaccination. The source is a human donor who received a COVID-19 vaccine. The CDR3 runs from the conserved cysteine through the conserved F or W. The D gene is left open where the match is weak. The size of a clone is reported for some rows only, either as once, few or many, or as a class for expanded clones.

d_gene,v_gene,j_gene,abundance,CDR3aa,CDR3nt
TRBD1,TRBV6-1,TRBJ1-2,few,CASSDLNRGAHGYTF,TGTGCCAGCAGTGACCTTAACAGGGGAGCACATGGCTACACCTTC
.,TRBV3-1,TRBJ2-7,once,CASSHRGGEQYF,TGTGCCAGCAGCCACAGGGGAGGCGAGCAGTACTTC
TRBD2,TRBV19,TRBJ2-3,.,CASSTLAGGRTDTQYF,TGTGCCAGTAGTACCTTAGCGGGGGGACGCACAGATACGCAGTATTTT
.,TRBV12-3/TRBV12-4,TRBJ1-6,.,CASSTGKGSPLHF,TGTGCCAGCAGCACAGGGAAAGGCTCACCCCTCCACTTT
.,TRBV6-1,TRBJ2-3,.,CASSGLQGVADTQYF,TGTGCCAGCAGTGGACTACAGGGAGTCGCAGATACGCAGTATTTT
TRBD2,TRBV7-9,TRBJ2-6,.,CASSPGTSLSSGANVLTF,TGTGCCAGCAGCCCAGGGACTAGTCTTTCTTCTGGGGCCAACGTCCTGACTTTC
.,TRBV7-2,TRBJ2-3,.,CASSLRSGGIDTQYF,TGTGCCAGCAGCTTAAGATCCGGGGGTATAGATACGCAGTATTTT
TRBD1,TRBV6-5,TRBJ2-3,.,CASSSGTGGYTDTQYF,TGTGCCAGCAGTTCAGGGACAGGGGGCTACACAGATACGCAGTATTTT
.,TRBV7-2,TRBJ2-5,.,CASSSISGSLGTQYF,TGTGCCAGCAGCTCAATATCGGGCTCCTTGGGGACCCAGTACTTC
TRBD1,TRBV10-3,TRBJ1-2,.,CAISEQIGTAQNYGYTF,TGTGCCATCAGTGAGCAAATTGGGACAGCTCAGAACTATGGCTACACCTTC
.,TRBV27,TRBJ2-3,.,CASSLSSGGISTDTQYF,TGTGCCAGCAGTTTATCTTCAGGGGGGATCAGCACAGATACGCAGTATTTT
.,TRBV2,TRBJ1-2,.,CASSITGSGYTF,TGTGCCAGCAGTATCACAGGGTCCGGCTACACCTTC
.,TRBV5-4,TRBJ2-2,.,CASSSPTSRGVRTGELFF,TGTGCCAGCAGCTCCCCGACCTCTAGAGGGGTAAGGACCGGGGAGCTGTTTTTT
.,TRBV20-1,TRBJ1-2,few,CSARDPGRYGYTF,TGCAGTGCTAGAGACCCCGGCCGATATGGCTACACCTTC
.,TRBV12-3/TRBV12-4,TRBJ1-2,.,CASSQLKKGGGYTF,TGTGCCAGCAGCCAACTGAAAAAAGGAGGTGGCTACACCTTC
TRBD1,TRBV20-1,TRBJ1-2,.,CSATVPEGTGGADYGYTF,TGCAGTGCGACGGTGCCTGAAGGGACAGGGGGCGCAGACTATGGCTACACCTTC
TRBD1,TRBV10-3,TRBJ1-1,.,CAIEDRGKNTEAFF,TGTGCCATCGAGGACAGGGGGAAAAACACTGAAGCTTTCTTT
.,TRBV7-9,TRBJ2-2,.,CASSLSSIGELFF,TGTGCCAGCAGCTTATCTAGCATCGGGGAGCTGTTTTTT
TRBD1,TRBV2,TRBJ1-5,few,CASSGWTGGNQPQHF,TGTGCCAGCAGTGGATGGACAGGGGGAAATCAGCCCCAGCATTTT
TRBD1,TRBV20-1,TRBJ1-4,.,CSVFTGGSNEKLFF,TGCAGTGTCTTTACAGGGGGCAGTAATGAAAAACTGTTTTTT
.,TRBV5-6,TRBJ1-2,.,CASSSRRRQGRNYGYTF,TGTGCCAGCAGCTCCCGGAGGAGGCAGGGGAGGAACTATGGCTACACCTTC
.,TRBV27,TRBJ1-6,.,CASSIEGDSPLHF,TGTGCCAGCAGTATAGAGGGGGATTCACCCCTCCACTTT
.,TRBV10-2,TRBJ1-5,once,CASSEGEGIGQPQHF,TGCGCCAGCAGTGAGGGGGAAGGAATAGGGCAGCCCCAGCATTTT
TRBD2,TRBV20-1,TRBJ2-3,.,CSARASSGGRDTQYF,TGCAGTGCTAGAGCCTCTAGCGGGGGTAGAGATACGCAGTATTTT
.,TRBV7-6,TRBJ2-5,.,CASSSRTHRDPWNQETQYF,TGTGCCAGCAGCTCCCGAACTCACCGGGACCCCTGGAACCAAGAGACCCAGTACTTC